This record looks at one T cell receptor (beta chain) sequence and its context. Its antigen is undetermined. The table came from immunoSEQ multiplex PCR; TCRdb's copy has only in-frame clones and leaves some out. The sample comprises 29,000 or so clones, about 95% of which are singletons, and under 0.2% rests with the top ten. This CDR3 comprises 15 residues. V lost 3 bases to trimming and J lost 1 base, with 11 bases between them. Germline CDR1 is SGDLS and CDR2 is YYNGEE. These data are taken from a study of regulatory and conventional T cells in RAG deficiency. Genomic DNA came from blood conventional CD4+ T cells gated CD25-low CD127-high. Notes on the study in general: Control T-cell subsets had markedly higher Shannon entropy and lower Simpson indices than RAG-deficient patients. Omenn CD25-high CD127-low cells may be activated cells, not true Tregs. Shorter CDR3s in all patient subsets; >90% Treg-Tconv overlap in Omenn.

The same sample was also studied in work on regulatory T cells. That investigation notes: Amplification used 52 TRBV primers and 13 TRBJ primers. Patient repertoires had restricted TRB V-J pairs and skewed V and J usage, most in Tregs.

V is TRBV9 and J is TRBJ1-5; a weak D match, TRBD1 (5 bases). The material sequenced was CD25- CD4+ T cells sorted from blood. This TCR was sampled from a human donor in good health. CDR3 coding DNA: TGTGCCAGCAGCGCCGACGGGGGGAGCAATCAGCCCCAGCATTTT. This encodes CASSADGGSNQPQHF.